The entry below gives a single TCR beta chain sequence along with its context. Its antigen specificity is not known. No quality values exist for individual bases; no much larger clone is one base distant. The entry originates in a study of shared clonotypes between healthy human individuals (dated by TCRdb to the early 2020s). With regard to the full study: The cohort included three men and a couple of women between 18 and 49 years of age. To estimate repertoire size and how much clonotypes are shared between individuals, the study performed deep sequencing of blood TCR repertoires from five healthy adults. Different laboratories and diverse techniques were used to prepare libraries and sequence TCR repertoires, to increase sequencing depth and limit assay-specific biases. Per donor, leukapheresis produced somewhere between about 0.9 and 9.5 billion PBMCs. Summary of the overall study and its limitations: Based on pairwise subsampling, the degree of clonotype sharing among donors was expected to be affected by sequencing depth. Because the study included a small number of donors, the genetic and exposure-history diversity represented was limited. Sampling was restricted to blood, and TCR repertoires in tissues likely differ from the TCR repertoires found in blood.

TCR CDR3 regions were amplified from genomic DNA by multiplex PCR using the deep immunoSEQ assay. For each cell subset, the extracted genomic DNA was distributed evenly across all wells of several immunoSEQ 96-well plates, and each plate served as one replicate. For unsorted PBMC, approximately 290 ng of genomic DNA, equivalent to 25,000 to 35,000 T cell genomes, went into each replicate PCR. Ten immunoSEQ deep assay plates were used to sequence the unsorted PBMC genomic DNA. The purified libraries were quantified using a Qubit 3.0 fluorometer, sized with a Bioanalyzer 2100, and then quantified again using the KAPA Library Quantification kit. Every immunoSEQ 96-well plate was sequenced on a dedicated single-read 150-cycle Illumina NextSeq 550 flow cell. The paper's processing steps were these. Because only junctional sequences without quality scores were contained in the immunoSEQ output, filtering matching that applied to full-length reads could not be performed. To assign V/J genes and CDR3, sequences were annotated against IMGT germline references using PyIR, a Python wrapper for IgBLAST v1.9. Any read was removed if the V/J assignment was weak (E-value above 1e-6), the CDR3 was missing, or the read contained stop codons, out-of-frame junctions, or ambiguous translated residues. A V3J clonotype was defined by an identical inferred V gene, J gene, and CDR3 amino acid sequence. Percentage overlap between repertoires was calculated by dividing the number of shared unique clonotypes by the size of the smaller repertoire. RTK rarefaction, the Chao1 estimator, and Recon v2.1 estimates of unobserved clonotypes were used to assess repertoire richness. Drawn from immuneACCESS, this table holds only the in-frame rearrangements with V and J called that TCRdb kept. Clones are partly lost; checked studies trace under half to an unresolved V gene and leave the rest unexplained. From that table come the V and J calls and clone size; the DNA was used to work out D and trimming. The sample table contains fewer than 700,000 clones; only one count was recorded for around 81% of them. Jointly, the top ten make up 12% of the sample.

Including cysteine and phenylalanine, the CDR3 has 13 amino acids. Only CDR3 DNA is held: 39 bases, read in frame from base 1. V is cut back by 4 bases and J by 5 bases, with 2 bases in the junction unmatched. CDR1 and CDR2, looked up from the germline V gene, are KGHSH and LQKENI. The donors were healthy, HIV-negative adults who had no recently reported acute infections or vaccinations. All donors were Caucasian adults living in Nashville, Tennessee, USA. In the unsorted samples, roughly 90 million PBMCs were counted, and genomic DNA was extracted using the QIAamp DNA Blood Mini kit. Blood was collected by leukapheresis, and PBMCs were isolated by Ficoll-Histopaque density gradient centrifugation and then cryopreserved in liquid nitrogen vapor phase.

The rearranged chain carries TRBV18 and TRBJ2-1; TRBD1 agrees with 7 junctional bases. Sequenced input: PBMCs. The TCR was taken from a woman in her thirties or forties in good health. Some clones in this sample may be carry-over from other donors' samples. CDR3 reads: CASSLGQHNEQFF. The DNA is TGTGCCAGCTCACTGGGACAGCACAATGAGCAGTTCTTC.